This TCR beta chain was obtained from a study of blood T cell repertoires in COVID-19. Study background: Sites in the United States, Italy and Spain provided acute and convalescent COVID-19 samples. The analysed material was cDNA or gDNA that came from T cells, B-cell-depleted T cells, or PBMCs.

As handled by the study authors: Reference gene primer amplification yielded estimated nucleated cell counts. Assay: immunoSEQ multiplex PCR; the TCRdb copy retains only in-frame clones and omits some. Clone size and V and J calls were adopted from that table, with D and trimming inferred from the DNA. The sample records fewer than 150,000 clones, more than 80% being singletons. The germline gives CDR1 LNHDA, CDR2 SQIVND (reference sequence). The CDR3 loop spans 15 amino acids. V was clipped by 5 bases and J by 3 bases; unmatched bases: 5. Seattle patients were enrolled while actively infected and followed longitudinally.

The sample was peripheral blood. The origin of this receptor is a woman in her sixties or seventies with COVID-19, enrolled during active disease. The V and J genes are TRBV19 and TRBJ1-1; TRBD1 matches 11 bases. CDR3 sequence reads: CASSPRTGGDTEAFF. CDR3 sequence (DNA): TGTGCCAGTAGTCCCCGGACAGGGGGCGACACTGAAGCTTTCTTT.